These 5 T cell receptor beta chains were all obtained from the same sample, sequenced in a study of blood T cell repertoires in COVID-19. Profiled with immunoSEQ multiplex PCR; TCRdb holds only in-frame clones, not every one. The table lists about 180,000 clones, approximately 85% of them singletons. Sequenced sample: PBMCs or T cells enriched from blood (not recorded which). These receptor sequences come from a woman aged 18-29 years who had recovered from COVID-19.

The chain recombines TRBV5-1 with TRBJ1-1, with TRBD1 matching 8 bases. Trimming cost V 7 bases and J 1 base; bases outside gene matches: 3. Germline V gene data show CDR1 as SGHRS and CDR2 as YFSETQ. The CDR3 runs to 13 residues. CDR3 nucleotides: TGCGCCAGCGGACAGGGAGCGAACACTGAAGCTTTCTTT. Translation: CASGQGANTEAFF.

This chain uses TRBV6-1 with TRBJ2-3; 8 nucleotides match TRBD1. Germline values: CDR1 MNHNS, CDR2 SASEGT. This CDR3 region has 16 residues. V trimming: 0 bases; J trimming: 1 base; junction bases outside the gene matches: 3. The CDR3 loop is CASSEASGQGTDTQYF. The CDR3 DNA reads TGTGCCAGCAGTGAAGCATCGGGACAGGGCACAGATACGCAGTATTTT.

This chain uses TRBV30 with TRBJ2-3; D perhaps matches TRBD2 (7 bases). In germline, CDR1 is GTSNPN, CDR2 SVGIG (reference sequence). This CDR3 contains 14 residues. The V and J ends lost 1 base and 4 bases respectively, with 12 bases between them. The CDR3 DNA is TGTGCCTGGAGTGGTATGGGGGGGCCAGATACGCAGTATTTT. It encodes CAWSGMGGPDTQYF.

V gene TRBV28 combines with J gene TRBJ1-4; D is possibly TRBD1 (6 bases). The germline CDR1 and CDR2 sequences are MDHEN and SYDVKM. V was clipped by 6 bases and J by 4 bases, with 12 bases between them. CDR3 length: 14 amino acids. The CDR3 loop reads CASRRLQGNEKLFF. The CDR3 coding sequence is TGTGCCAGCAGGCGCTTACAGGGTAATGAAAAACTGTTTTTT.

CDR3 DNA sequence: TGTGCCAGCAGTTCCAACTACGGGACACAACATGGCTACACCTTC. Translating gives CASSSNYGTQHGYTF. The chain combines TRBV6-2 or TRBV6-3 with TRBJ1-2, with a possible D match to TRBD1 (6 bases). This CDR3 spans 15 amino acids. V was shortened by 4 bases and J by 6 bases, with 18 bases between the two germline ends. Germline V gene data show CDR1 as MNHEY and CDR2 as SVGEGT.